These T cell receptor beta chains were read from a single sample in a study of control samples from healthy donors and cancer patients. The data were produced by immunoSEQ multiplex PCR, yet TCRdb's version contains in-frame clones alone and is incomplete. The sample yields some 97,000 clones, roughly 87% seen once. Material for sequencing was blood. The receptors stem from a woman in her forties or fifties in good health. Each CDR3 is given without its conserved first and last residue.

length: 11; V: TRBV11-2; J: TRBJ2-1; CDR3: ASSDSVLNEQF
length: 10; V: TRBV27; J: TRBJ1-2; CDR3: ASKTSNYGYT
length: 16; V: TRBV4-3; J: TRBJ2-5; CDR3: ASSRLHGDPIPQETQY
length: 15; V: TRBV9; J: TRBJ2-2; CDR3: ASSVATSGANTGELF
length: 11; V: TRBV12-5; J: TRBJ1-5; CDR3: ASGLVRGQPQH
length: 14; V: TRBV18; J: TRBJ1-2; CDR3: ASSPSFRGPNYGYT
length: 14; V: TRBV18; J: TRBJ2-5; CDR3: ASSPPQVLKRETQY
length: 13; V: TRBV9; J: TRBJ1-2; CDR3: ASSAKSGNNYGYT
length: 16; V: TRBV5-1; J: TRBJ1-2; CDR3: ASSSYPRGARSNYGYT
length: 13; V: TRBV30; J: TRBJ1-1; CDR3: AWDSLGQMNTEAF
length: 12; V: TRBV2; J: TRBJ2-2; CDR3: ASSVERDTGELF
length: 13; V: TRBV9; J: TRBJ1-2; CDR3: ASSGQSSTSHGYT
length: 14; V: TRBV7-9; J: TRBJ2-1; CDR3: ASSGVDQSSYNEQF
length: 13; V: TRBV6-5; J: TRBJ1-2; CDR3: ASSYSGGTSNGYT
length: 12; V: TRBV6-5; J: TRBJ1-5; CDR3: ASSYSRDNQPQH
length: 12; V: TRBV30; J: TRBJ2-1; CDR3: AWIPSGSRNEQF
length: 14; V: TRBV11-1; J: TRBJ2-2; CDR3: ASSLGTSGRTGELF
length: 11; V: TRBV9; J: TRBJ2-7; CDR3: ASSSGQRYEQY
length: 10; V: TRBV30; J: TRBJ1-2; CDR3: AWSRGLGGYT
length: 10; V: TRBV30; J: TRBJ1-2; CDR3: AWSPGGYGYT
length: 11; V: TRBV27; J: TRBJ2-3; CDR3: ASKPWDGDTQY
length: 15; V: TRBV19; J: TRBJ1-5; CDR3: ASSMDGRGYSNQPQH
length: 14; V: TRBV11-1; J: TRBJ2-3; CDR3: ASSRNTGGYPDTQY
length: 16; V: TRBV30; J: TRBJ2-7; CDR3: AWDDLAGGPRGSYEQY
length: 15; V: TRBV15; J: TRBJ2-1; CDR3: ATSSSSRGLAGTEQF
length: 10; V: TRBV7-7; J: TRBJ2-2; CDR3: ASSLSAGELF
length: 14; V: TRBV7-9; J: TRBJ2-1; CDR3: ASSPRTSGMSNEQF
length: 12; V: TRBV5-1; J: TRBJ2-1; CDR3: ASSPAGAYNEQF
length: 16; V: TRBV24-1; J: TRBJ2-1; CDR3: ATSESRASGRIYNEQF
length: 12; V: TRBV5-1; J: TRBJ2-1; CDR3: ATRDFSRYNEQF
length: 13; V: TRBV25-1; J: TRBJ1-6; CDR3: ASSELGGQGAALH
length: 12; V: TRBV6-6; J: TRBJ2-7; CDR3: ASRQTQGANEQY
length: 13; V: TRBV6-5; J: TRBJ1-5; CDR3: ASITQGSLNQPQH
length: 13; V: TRBV11-3; J: TRBJ2-1; CDR3: ASSLTSGIYNEQF
length: 14; V: TRBV4-3; J: TRBJ1-4; CDR3: ASSQETGLTNEKLF
length: 11; V: TRBV7-3; J: TRBJ2-1; CDR3: ASSLTGGNEQF
length: 18; V: TRBV3-1/TRBV3-2; J: TRBJ2-3; CDR3: ASSQVHDSKGRTHTDTQY
length: 12; V: TRBV2; J: TRBJ1-5; CDR3: ASSRDGPPGPQH
length: 13; V: TRBV18; J: TRBJ1-1; CDR3: ASSPHAKGSPEAF
length: 12; V: TRBV6-2/TRBV6-3; J: TRBJ1-2; CDR3: ASSRQLPSYGYT
length: 14; V: TRBV4-1; J: TRBJ2-3; CDR3: ASSLRTSGGLDTQY
length: 11; V: TRBV7-3; J: TRBJ2-1; CDR3: ASSLIGGSEQF
length: 14; V: TRBV19; J: TRBJ2-1; CDR3: ASSTWDRGSYNEQF
length: 14; V: TRBV5-1; J: TRBJ1-6; CDR3: ASSLGGGSYNSPLH